The 8 T cell receptor beta chains reported below all come from one sample, sequenced in a study of blood T cells in healthy people across ages. Sample-barcoded 5' priming and a J-beta primer mix drove a second PCR of 7 to 11 cycles. TCRdb analysed the 5' RACE reads with MiXCR anew, one entry per CDR3 protein. The data show roughly 1,100,000 distinct CDR3 sequences, with approximately 25% seen just once and approximately 0.79% held by the top ten. These same data were also listed under a study on T cells of mothers and their children.

Material for sequencing was blood. The receptors stem from a girl aged 2 to 10 in good health.

Only a few counts were recorded for this clonotype. The chain couples TRBV5-1 to TRBJ2-3, with D perhaps TRBD1 or TRBD2 (5 bases each). The CDR3 is 15 residues long. V was clipped by 5 bases and J by 2 bases, with 15 bases between them. CDR1 SGHRS and CDR2 YFSETQ come from the germline V gene. The CDR3 coding sequence is TGCGCCAGCAGGACCGGGACGGGAATCACAGATACGCAGTATTTT. It encodes CASRTGTGITDTQYF.

This clonotype occurred a few times. J is TRBJ2-7 and V is TRBV4-1; D may correspond to TRBD1 or TRBD2 (5 bases each). This CDR3 has 14 amino acids. Germline loops: CDR1 MGHRA, CDR2 YSYEKL. V was shortened by 1 base and J by 5 bases, with 12 bases between the two germline ends. CDR3 sequence (DNA): TGCGCCAGCAGCCAAGTAGGGACCAGAAACGAGCAGTACTTC. This encodes CASSQVGTRNEQYF.

This clonotype occurred a few times. The gene calls are TRBV29-1 and TRBJ2-7, with D tentatively TRBD2 (5 bases). The germline gives CDR1 SQVTM, CDR2 ANQGSEA. This CDR3 region has 13 residues. With 1 base removed from V and 4 bases from J, the gap between germline ends came to 11 bases. This chain's CDR3 is CSVEGGERYEQYF. CDR3 in DNA: TGCAGCGTTGAAGGGGGAGAAAGGTACGAGCAGTACTTC.

This clonotype was recorded only once. The chain links TRBV19 to TRBJ2-7, with 12 positions matching TRBD2. J gave up 1 base and V 8 bases, and 9 bases lay outside the gene matches. This CDR3 has 16 amino acids. From germline, CDR1 is LNHDA and CDR2 SQIVND (reference sequence). The CDR3 bases are TGTGCCAGTGGAAGAATTGGACTAGCGGGATCCTACGAGCAGTACTTC. This gives the protein CASGRIGLAGSYEQYF.

This clonotype has just a few counts. The conserved phenylalanine or tryptophan is not found at the CDR3 terminus, so this likely reflects a read error. This chain uses TRBV28 with TRBJ2-4, with D unresolved. The CDR3 contains 15 residues. The germline gives CDR1 MDHEN, CDR2 SYDVKM. Trimming left V 7 bases short and J 0 bases short, with 13 bases between. For the CDR3, the DNA is TGTGCCAGCAACTCCCCCGTCCTAGCCAAAAACATTCAGTACTCC. Its protein product is CASNSPVLAKNIQYS.

The chain has TRBV5-1 and TRBJ2-2, with D possibly being TRBD1 (6 bases). From germline, CDR1 is SGHRS and CDR2 YFSETQ. CDR3 length equals 15 residues. The V end lost 2 bases, the J end lost 1 base, and 9 bases lay between the germline ends. CDR3 DNA: TGCGCCAGCAGCTTCGAGGGGGTGAACACCGGGGAGCTGTTTTTT. Residues: CASSFEGVNTGELFF.

This clonotype has only a few counts. The J gene is TRBJ2-3, the V gene TRBV29-1; D gene unclear. Trimming took off 0 bases at V and 10 bases at J, with 11 bases between the two ends. CDR1 and CDR2 (germline): SQVTM, ANQGSEA. This CDR3 is 12 amino acids long. This CDR3 reads CSVEDLSEAQYF. Here the CDR3 DNA reads TGCAGCGTTGAAGACTTGAGTGAGGCGCAGTATTTT.

The chain recombines TRBV7-3 with TRBJ2-7, with 8 bases lining up with TRBD2. CDR1 SGHTA and CDR2 FQGTGA come from the germline V gene. The junction had 6 bases not matched to a gene; V was cut back by 1 base and J by 4 bases. CDR3 length: 15 residues. In nucleotides, the CDR3 is TGTGCCAGCAGCTTAAGACCAGCGGGAGATTACGAGCAGTACTTC. Translated: CASSLRPAGDYEQYF.